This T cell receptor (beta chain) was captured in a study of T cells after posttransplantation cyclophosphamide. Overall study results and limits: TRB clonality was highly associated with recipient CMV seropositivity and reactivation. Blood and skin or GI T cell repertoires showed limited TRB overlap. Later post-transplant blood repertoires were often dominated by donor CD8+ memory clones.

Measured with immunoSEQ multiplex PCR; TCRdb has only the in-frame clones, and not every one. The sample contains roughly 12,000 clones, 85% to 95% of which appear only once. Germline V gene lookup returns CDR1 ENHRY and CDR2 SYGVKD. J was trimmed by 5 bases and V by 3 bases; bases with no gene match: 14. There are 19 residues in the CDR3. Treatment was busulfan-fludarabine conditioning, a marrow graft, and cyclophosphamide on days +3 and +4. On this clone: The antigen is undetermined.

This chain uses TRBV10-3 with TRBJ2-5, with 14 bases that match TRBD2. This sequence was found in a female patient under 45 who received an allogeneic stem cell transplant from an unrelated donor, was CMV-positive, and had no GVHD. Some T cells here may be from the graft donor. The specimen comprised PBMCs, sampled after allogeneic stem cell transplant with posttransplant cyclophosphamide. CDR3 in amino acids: CAISDPAVRLAGGPETQYF. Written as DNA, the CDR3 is TGTGCCATCAGTGACCCCGCTGTCCGACTAGCGGGGGGGCCGGAGACCCAGTACTTC.